This TCR beta chain was obtained from a study of T cells in Graves' hyperthyroidism and ophthalmopathy. Study conclusions and caveats: Most expanded thyroid clonotypes above 0.001 recurred in blood.

V lost 5 bases and J lost 3, with 13 bases in between. This CDR3 is built from 14 residues. TCR beta CDR3 region amplification was performed from RNA transcripts. The TCR CDR3 was amplified in a first-round RT-PCR using the HTBI primer set. TCRdb fed the multiplex PCR reads into MiXCR, producing one record per CDR3 protein. The table records about 520,000 distinct CDR3 sequences, about 20% of them present only once. Ten or more counts support this clonotype. Its antigen is not identified. Patients aged 18 to 65 with hyperthyroidism were newly diagnosed, with duration under 2 months. The sequencing input was blood. The receptor was isolated from a man between 18 and 29 years old with Graves' hyperthyroidism. The rearrangement uses TRBV12-3 or TRBV12-4 and TRBJ1-2; D might be TRBD1 (5 bases). The CDR3 protein is CASSLLPGDYGYTF. CDR3 sequence (DNA): TGTGCCAGCAGTCTCCTCCCGGGGGACTATGGCTACACCTTC.